Presented here are 16 T cell receptor beta chains from one specimen sequenced in a study of control samples from healthy donors and cancer patients. Clones were read by immunoSEQ multiplex PCR, and TCRdb kept only the in-frame ones, dropping some. The table records some 120,000 clones, over 85% of them present only once. What was sequenced was blood. These receptors were obtained from a man under 40 in good health.

This clone was detected only once. The CDR3 loop reads CASSQRWEGVGYEQYF. Here the CDR3 DNA reads TGTGCCAGCAGCCAAAGATGGGAAGGGGTTGGGTACGAGCAGTACTTC. This chain connects TRBV3-1 (or the pseudogene TRBV3-2) to TRBJ2-7, with D perhaps TRBD1 (5 bases). The CDR3 is made up of 16 amino acids. Germline CDR1 LGHDT, CDR2 YNNKEL (reference sequence). Trimming shortened V by 2 bases and J by 4 bases, and 18 bases separated the two germline ends.

V and J are TRBV28 and TRBJ1-6; no clear D gene. Germline V gene sequence: CDR1 MDHEN, CDR2 SYDVKM. The CDR3 covers 14 residues. The V gene lost 2 bases and the J gene lost 6 bases, with 8 bases spanning the gap. CDR3 sequence: CASSLRVPNSPLHF. CDR3 bases: TGTGCCAGCAGTTTAAGGGTCCCTAATTCACCCCTCCACTTT.

This clone was observed a handful of times. The V and J genes are TRBV7-2 and TRBJ1-6; D remains unclear. This CDR3 region has 14 residues. V was pared by 3 bases and J by 4 bases, with 7 bases between. The germline V gene encodes CDR1 SGHTA and CDR2 FQGNSA. The CDR3, as DNA: TGTGCCAGCAGCTTTAGGGCGTATAATTCACCCCTCCACTTT. Translated, it gives CASSFRAYNSPLHF.

The chain combines TRBV4-1 with TRBJ2-3; 9 positions agree with TRBD2. J gave up 6 bases and V 0 bases, and 4 bases lay outside the gene matches. CDR1 is MGHRA and CDR2 is YSYEKL in the germline V gene. This CDR3 is built from 15 residues. The DNA for the CDR3 is TGCGCCAGCAGCCAAGAGCGGGGGGGTTTGGATACGCAGTATTTT. Amino acid sequence: CASSQERGGLDTQYF.

The chain combines TRBV19 with TRBJ1-5; D is unclear. The CDR3 extends over 14 amino acids. V gave up 5 bases and J gave up 1 base, with 9 bases separating them. Germline loops: CDR1 LNHDA, CDR2 SQIVND (reference sequence). The CDR3 reads CASSVGRSNQPQHF. The CDR3 DNA reads TGTGCCAGTAGTGTCGGACGGAGCAATCAGCCCCAGCATTTT.

In its sample, this clone was seen once. V and J are TRBV4-1 and TRBJ2-5; tentatively, D is TRBD2 (5 bases). CDR3 length: 14 amino acids. Per the germline V gene, CDR1 is MGHRA and CDR2 is YSYEKL. V lost 4 bases and J lost 5, with 14 bases in between. The DNA for the CDR3 is TGCGCCAGCAGCCTTATCTCAGGAGGCGAGACCCAGTACTTC. This gives the protein CASSLISGGETQYF.

The chain carries TRBV28 and TRBJ1-1; 7 bases are shared with TRBD1. The V and J ends lost 1 base and 4 bases, in that order; junction bases with no gene match: 3. CDR1 and CDR2 (germline): MDHEN, SYDVKM. This CDR3 region has 14 residues. The CDR3 DNA sequence: TGTGCCAGCAGTTTATCTTCAGGGGGCACTGAAGCTTTCTTT. Amino acids: CASSLSSGGTEAFF.

The rearrangement links TRBV30 to TRBJ2-7; tentative D call: TRBD1 (5 bases). This CDR3 has 13 amino acids. CDR1 is GTSNPN and CDR2 is SVGIG in the germline V gene (reference sequence). Trimming pared 1 base from V and 6 bases from J, leaving 13 bases between. CDR3 amino acids: CAWSESRVGEQYV. The CDR3 nucleotides are TGTGCCTGGAGTGAATCCAGGGTGGGCGAGCAGTACGTC.

The chain links TRBV24-1 to TRBJ1-4; 7 nucleotides agree with TRBD1. The CDR3 runs to 15 residues. With 4 bases clipped from V and 5 bases from J, the junction kept 6 bases outside the gene matches. From germline, CDR1 is KGHDR and CDR2 SFDVKD. CDR3: CATSEGTVNNEKLFF. The CDR3 DNA sequence: TGTGCCACCAGTGAAGGGACAGTTAACAATGAAAAACTGTTTTTT.

V and J are TRBV27 and TRBJ1-2; TRBD1 might be the D (6 bases). This CDR3 has 14 residues. V was cut by 6 bases and J by 4 bases, with 15 bases left in between. Per the germline V gene, CDR1 is MNHEY and CDR2 is SMNVEV (reference sequence). The CDR3 loop is CASRGAGGGYGYTF. Here the CDR3 DNA reads TGTGCCAGCAGGGGTGCTGGGGGCGGCTATGGCTACACCTTC.

This chain links TRBV7-9 with TRBJ2-5, with TRBD2 identical over 11 bases. With V trimmed by 5 bases and J by 1 base, 15 bases remained unmatched. This CDR3 has 19 residues. The V gene's germline CDR1 is SEHNR and CDR2 FQNEAQ (reference sequence). In DNA form, the CDR3 reads TGTGCCAGCAGCAAACCTAGCGGGGGGCCAAGGGAGTCCCAAGAGACCCAGTACTTC. This sequence encodes CASSKPSGGPRESQETQYF.

This clone appeared a few times. The chain employs TRBV5-1 and TRBJ1-6; possible D gene TRBD1, 5 bases. V dropped 0 bases and J dropped 10 bases, with 20 bases sitting between them. The CDR3 has 17 amino acids. Germline V gives CDR1 SGHRS, CDR2 YFSETQ. CDR3 nucleotides: TGCGCCAGCAGCTTGGTTGTTGGGCAGGGTTTGGGCTCACCCCTCCACTTT. It yields the protein CASSLVVGQGLGSPLHF. Combining the CDR3 with reference TRBV5-1 and TRBJ1-6 gives the whole variable domain KAGVTQTPRYLIKTRGQQVTLSCSPISGHRSVSWYQQTPGQGLQFLFEYFSETQRNKGNFPGRFSGRQFSNSRSEMNVSTLELGDSALYLCASSLVVGQGLGSPLHFGNGTRLTVT.

J is TRBJ2-3 and V is TRBV4-2, with 8 bases identical to TRBD2. This CDR3 has 17 residues. From germline, CDR1 is LGHNA and CDR2 YNFKEQ. The V segment lost 0 bases and the J segment 2 bases; nucleotides outside the gene matches: 7. The CDR3 coding sequence is TGTGCCAGCAGCCAAGATCTGATGCGGGGGGACACAGATACGCAGTATTTT. Translated, it gives CASSQDLMRGDTDTQYF.

The chain combines TRBV7-6 with TRBJ2-1, with no clear D. Germline CDR1 SGHVS, CDR2 FNYEAQ. The CDR3 covers 13 residues. Deletions cut 5 bases from V and 6 bases from J, with 11 bases between. The CDR3 loop reads CASSPPTGNEQFF. As DNA, the CDR3 is TGTGCCAGCAGCCCGCCGACGGGCAATGAGCAGTTCTTC.

This chain joins TRBV19 and TRBJ1-2, with a tentative D call TRBD1 (6 bases). Looked up from germline, CDR1 is LNHDA and CDR2 is SQIVND (reference sequence). This CDR3 contains 17 residues. V was pared by 1 base and J by 5 bases, with 20 bases between. As DNA, the CDR3 is TGTGCCAGTAGTATAGCCACGCTCACAGGGTCTAGGTATGGCTACACCTTC. This gives the protein CASSIATLTGSRYGYTF.

This clone is a singleton in its sample. The chain has TRBV4-1 and TRBJ1-1; 9 bases are shared with TRBD1. The CDR3 runs to 15 residues. The ends lost 0 bases at V and 6 bases at J; junction bases unmatched: 5. Germline V gene lookup returns CDR1 MGHRA and CDR2 YSYEKL. The CDR3 DNA follows: TGCGCCAGCAGCCAAGATGACAGGGGGAGGTCTGAAGCTTTCTTT. Translated, it gives CASSQDDRGRSEAFF.